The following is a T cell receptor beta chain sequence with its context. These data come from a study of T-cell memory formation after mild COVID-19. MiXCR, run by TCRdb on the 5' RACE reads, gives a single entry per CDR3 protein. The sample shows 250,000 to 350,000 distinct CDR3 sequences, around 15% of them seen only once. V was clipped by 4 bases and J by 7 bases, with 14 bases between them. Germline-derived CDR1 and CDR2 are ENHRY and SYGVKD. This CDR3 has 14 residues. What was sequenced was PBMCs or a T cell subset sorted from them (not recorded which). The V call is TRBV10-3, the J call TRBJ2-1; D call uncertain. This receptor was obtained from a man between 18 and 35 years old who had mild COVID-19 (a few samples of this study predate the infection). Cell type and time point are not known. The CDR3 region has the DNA TGTGCCATCAGTGTATCGAGTATGGGGAATGAGCAGTTCTTC. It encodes CAISVSSMGNEQFF.